This note documents a single T cell receptor (beta chain) sequence. The data were taken from a study of cytomegalovirus exposure and HLA in healthy donors. PCR primers comprised 60 Vbeta and 13 Jbeta primers. The assay was immunoSEQ multiplex PCR, and TCRdb's table has in-frame clones only and misses some. The table shows 150,000 or so clones, with 75% to 85% occurring only once. In germline, CDR1 is MNHNS, CDR2 SASEGT. The CDR3 totals 16 residues. V lost 2 bases and J lost 4, with 14 bases in between. V is TRBV6-1 and J is TRBJ2-2; D unresolved. The sequencing sample was made of PBMCs. This receptor was identified in a man aged 45-65 years in good health and CMV-seronegative. The CDR3, as DNA: TGTGCCAGCAGTGAACTAAGAGGTCGGTTCACCGGGGAGCTGTTTTTT. This codes for CASSELRGRFTGELFF.